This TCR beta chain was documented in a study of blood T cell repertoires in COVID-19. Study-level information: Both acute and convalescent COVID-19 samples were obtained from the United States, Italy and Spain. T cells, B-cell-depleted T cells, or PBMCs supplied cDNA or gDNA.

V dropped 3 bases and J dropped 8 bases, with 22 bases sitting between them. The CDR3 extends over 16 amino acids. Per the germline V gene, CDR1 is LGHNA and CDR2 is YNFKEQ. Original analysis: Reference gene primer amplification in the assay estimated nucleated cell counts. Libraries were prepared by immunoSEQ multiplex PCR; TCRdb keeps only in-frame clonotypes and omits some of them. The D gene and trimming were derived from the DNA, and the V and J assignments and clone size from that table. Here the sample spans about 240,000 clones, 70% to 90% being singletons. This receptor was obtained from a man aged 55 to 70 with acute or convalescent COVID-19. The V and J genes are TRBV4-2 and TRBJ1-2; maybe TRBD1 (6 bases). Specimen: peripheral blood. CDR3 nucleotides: TGTGCCAGCAGCCACCCCGCGGCACAGGGTATAGGCGGCTACACCTTC. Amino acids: CASSHPAAQGIGGYTF.